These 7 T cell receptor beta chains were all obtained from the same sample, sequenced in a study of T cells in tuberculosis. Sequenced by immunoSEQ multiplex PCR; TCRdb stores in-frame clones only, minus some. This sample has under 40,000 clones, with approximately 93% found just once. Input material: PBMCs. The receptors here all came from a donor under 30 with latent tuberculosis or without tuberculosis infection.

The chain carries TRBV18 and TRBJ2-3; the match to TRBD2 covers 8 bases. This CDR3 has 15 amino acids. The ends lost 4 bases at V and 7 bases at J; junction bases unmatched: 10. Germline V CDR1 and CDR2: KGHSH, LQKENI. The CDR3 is CASSLASGRLHTQYF. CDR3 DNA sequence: TGTGCCAGCTCACTTGCTAGCGGGCGCCTCCATACGCAGTATTTT.

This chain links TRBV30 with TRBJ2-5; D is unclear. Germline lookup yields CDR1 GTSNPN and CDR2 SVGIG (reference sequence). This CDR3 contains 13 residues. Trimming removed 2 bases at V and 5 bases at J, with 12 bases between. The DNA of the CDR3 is TGTGCCTGGAGTCGAGCCTTGCGGGAGACCCAGTACTTC. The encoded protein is CAWSRALRETQYF.

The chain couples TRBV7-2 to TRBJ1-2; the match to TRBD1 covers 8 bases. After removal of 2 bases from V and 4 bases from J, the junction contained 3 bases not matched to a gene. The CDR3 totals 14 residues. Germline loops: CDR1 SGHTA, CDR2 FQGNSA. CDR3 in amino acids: CASSLTGGPYGYTF. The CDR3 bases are TGTGCCAGCAGCTTAACAGGGGGGCCCTATGGCTACACCTTC.

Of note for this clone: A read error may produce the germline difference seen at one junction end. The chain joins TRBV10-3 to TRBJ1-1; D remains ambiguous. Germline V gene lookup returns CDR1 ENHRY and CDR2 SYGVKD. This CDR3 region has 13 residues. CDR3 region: CAISATQNAEAFF. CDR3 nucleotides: TGTGCCATCAGTGCGACTCAGAACGCTGAAGCTTTCTTT.

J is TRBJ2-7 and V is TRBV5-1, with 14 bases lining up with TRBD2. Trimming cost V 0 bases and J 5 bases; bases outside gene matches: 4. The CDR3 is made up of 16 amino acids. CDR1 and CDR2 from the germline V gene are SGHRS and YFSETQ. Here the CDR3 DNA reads TGCGCCAGCAGCTTGGCCAGGGGACTAGCGGGGGACGAGCAGTACTTC. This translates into CASSLARGLAGDEQYF.

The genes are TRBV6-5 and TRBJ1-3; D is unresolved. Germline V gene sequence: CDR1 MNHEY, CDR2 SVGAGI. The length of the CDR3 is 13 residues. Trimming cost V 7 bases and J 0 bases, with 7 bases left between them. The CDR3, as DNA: TGTGCCAGCACAACAGCCTCTGGAAACACCATATATTTT. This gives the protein CASTTASGNTIYF.

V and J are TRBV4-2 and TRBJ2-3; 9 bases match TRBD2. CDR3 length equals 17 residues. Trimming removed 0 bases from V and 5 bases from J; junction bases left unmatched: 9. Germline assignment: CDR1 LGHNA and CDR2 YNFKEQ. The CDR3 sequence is CASSQDQAGGPRDTQYF. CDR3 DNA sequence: TGTGCCAGCAGCCAAGATCAGGCGGGAGGGCCGAGAGATACGCAGTATTTT.